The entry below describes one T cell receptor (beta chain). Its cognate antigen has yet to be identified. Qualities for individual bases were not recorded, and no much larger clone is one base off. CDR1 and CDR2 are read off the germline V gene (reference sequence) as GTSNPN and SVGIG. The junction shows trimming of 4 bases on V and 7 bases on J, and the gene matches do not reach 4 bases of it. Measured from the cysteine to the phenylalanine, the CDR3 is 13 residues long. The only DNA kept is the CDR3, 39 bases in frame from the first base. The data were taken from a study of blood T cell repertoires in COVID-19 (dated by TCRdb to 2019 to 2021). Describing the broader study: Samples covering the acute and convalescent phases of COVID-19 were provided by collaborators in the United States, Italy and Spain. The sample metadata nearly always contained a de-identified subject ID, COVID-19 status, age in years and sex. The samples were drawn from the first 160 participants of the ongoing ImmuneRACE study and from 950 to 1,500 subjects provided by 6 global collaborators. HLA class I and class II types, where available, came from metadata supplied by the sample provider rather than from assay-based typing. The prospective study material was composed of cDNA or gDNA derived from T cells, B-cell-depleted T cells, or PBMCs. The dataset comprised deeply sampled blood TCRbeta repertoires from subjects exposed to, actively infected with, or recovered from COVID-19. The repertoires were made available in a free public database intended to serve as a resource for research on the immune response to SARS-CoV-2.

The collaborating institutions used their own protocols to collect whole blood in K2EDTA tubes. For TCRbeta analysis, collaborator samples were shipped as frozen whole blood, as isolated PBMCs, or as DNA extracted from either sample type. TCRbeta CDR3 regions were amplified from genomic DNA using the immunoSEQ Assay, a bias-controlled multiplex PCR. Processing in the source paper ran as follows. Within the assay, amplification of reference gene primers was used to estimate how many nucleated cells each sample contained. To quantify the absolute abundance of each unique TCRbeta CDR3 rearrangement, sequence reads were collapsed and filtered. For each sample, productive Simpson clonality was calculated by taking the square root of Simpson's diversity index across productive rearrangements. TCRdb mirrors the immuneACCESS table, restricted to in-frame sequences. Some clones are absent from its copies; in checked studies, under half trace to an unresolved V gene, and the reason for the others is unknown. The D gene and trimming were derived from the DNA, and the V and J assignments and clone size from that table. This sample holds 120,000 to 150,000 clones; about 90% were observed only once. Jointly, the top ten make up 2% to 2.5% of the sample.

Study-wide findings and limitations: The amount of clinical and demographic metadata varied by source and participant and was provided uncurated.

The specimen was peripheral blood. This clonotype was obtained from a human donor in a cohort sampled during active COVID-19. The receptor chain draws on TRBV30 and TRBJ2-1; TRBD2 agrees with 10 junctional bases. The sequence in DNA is TGTGCCTGGACTAGCGGGGGACTAAATGAGCAGTTCTTC. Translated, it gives CAWTSGGLNEQFF.